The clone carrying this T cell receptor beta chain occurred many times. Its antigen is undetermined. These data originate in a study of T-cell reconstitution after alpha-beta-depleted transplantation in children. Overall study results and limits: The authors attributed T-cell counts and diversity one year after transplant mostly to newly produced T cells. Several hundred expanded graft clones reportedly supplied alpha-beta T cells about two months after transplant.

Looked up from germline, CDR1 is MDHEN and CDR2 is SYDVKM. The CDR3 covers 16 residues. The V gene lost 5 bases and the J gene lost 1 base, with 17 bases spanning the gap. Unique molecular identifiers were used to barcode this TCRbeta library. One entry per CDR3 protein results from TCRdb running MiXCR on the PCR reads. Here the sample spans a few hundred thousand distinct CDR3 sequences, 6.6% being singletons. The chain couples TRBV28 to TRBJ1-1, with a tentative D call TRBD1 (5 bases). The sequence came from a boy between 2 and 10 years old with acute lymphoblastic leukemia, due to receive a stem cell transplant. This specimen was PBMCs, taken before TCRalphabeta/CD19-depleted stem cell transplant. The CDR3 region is CASSKIGGGGNTEAFF. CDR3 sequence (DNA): TGTGCCAGCAGTAAAATCGGTGGGGGGGGGAACACTGAAGCTTTCTTT.